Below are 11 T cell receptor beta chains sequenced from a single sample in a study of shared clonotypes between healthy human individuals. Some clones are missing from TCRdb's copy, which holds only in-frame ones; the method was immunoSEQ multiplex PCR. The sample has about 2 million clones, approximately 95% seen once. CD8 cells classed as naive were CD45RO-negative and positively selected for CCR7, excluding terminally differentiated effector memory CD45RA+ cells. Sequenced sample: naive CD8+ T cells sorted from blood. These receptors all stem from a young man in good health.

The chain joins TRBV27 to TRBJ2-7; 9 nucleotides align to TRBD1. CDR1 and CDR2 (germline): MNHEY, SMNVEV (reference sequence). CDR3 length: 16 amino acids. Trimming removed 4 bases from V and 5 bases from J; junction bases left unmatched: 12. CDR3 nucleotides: TGTGCCAGCAGTTCTTACCTGACAGGGGGAGAGAACGAGCAGTACTTC. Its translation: CASSSYLTGGENEQYF.

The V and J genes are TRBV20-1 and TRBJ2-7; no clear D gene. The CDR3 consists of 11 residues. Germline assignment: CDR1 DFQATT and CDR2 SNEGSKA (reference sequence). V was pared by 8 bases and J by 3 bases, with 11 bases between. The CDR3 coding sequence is TGCAGTCCGGACCCTGTCTACGAGCAGTACTTC. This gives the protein CSPDPVYEQYF.

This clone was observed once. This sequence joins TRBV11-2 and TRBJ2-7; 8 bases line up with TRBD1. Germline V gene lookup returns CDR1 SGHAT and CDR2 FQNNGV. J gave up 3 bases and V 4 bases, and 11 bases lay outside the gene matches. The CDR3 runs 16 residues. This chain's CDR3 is CASSSEADRANYEQYF. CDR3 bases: TGTGCCAGCAGCTCGGAAGCGGACAGGGCTAACTACGAGCAGTACTTC.

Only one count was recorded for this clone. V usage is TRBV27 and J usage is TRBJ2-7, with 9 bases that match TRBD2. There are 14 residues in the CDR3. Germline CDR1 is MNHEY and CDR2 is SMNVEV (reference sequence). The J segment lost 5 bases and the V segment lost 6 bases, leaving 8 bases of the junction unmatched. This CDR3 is CASSILAGLHEQYF. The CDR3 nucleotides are TGTGCCAGCAGCATCCTAGCGGGGTTGCACGAGCAGTACTTC.

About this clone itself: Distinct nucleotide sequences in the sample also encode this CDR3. Here the CDR3 reads CSVVGTEAFF. The CDR3 DNA is TGCAGCGTTGTCGGCACTGAAGCTTTCTTT. V is TRBV29-1 and J is TRBJ1-1, with D unclear. Trimming took 4 bases from V and 4 from J, leaving 4 bases between them. Looked up from germline, CDR1 is SQVTM and CDR2 is ANQGSEA. The length of the CDR3 is 10 residues.

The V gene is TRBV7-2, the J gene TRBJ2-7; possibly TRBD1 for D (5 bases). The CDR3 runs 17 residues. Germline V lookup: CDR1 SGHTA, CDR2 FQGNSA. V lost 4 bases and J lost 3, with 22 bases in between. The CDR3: CASSSPTRQIHYYEQYF. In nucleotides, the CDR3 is TGTGCCAGCAGCTCACCGACACGACAGATCCATTACTACGAGCAGTACTTC.

The CDR3 DNA sequence: TGTGCCAGCAGTATCGCAGTGGCCGGGGAGCTGTTTTTT. This sequence encodes CASSIAVAGELFF. The chain links TRBV27 to TRBJ2-2; the D is unclear. This CDR3 is built from 13 residues. The V gene's germline CDR1 is MNHEY and CDR2 SMNVEV (reference sequence). V lost 5 bases and J lost 6, with 10 bases in between.

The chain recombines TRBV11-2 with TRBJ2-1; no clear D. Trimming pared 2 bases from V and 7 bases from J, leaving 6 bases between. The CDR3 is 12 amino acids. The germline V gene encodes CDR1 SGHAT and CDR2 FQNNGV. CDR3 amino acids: CASSLRWNEQFF. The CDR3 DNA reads TGTGCCAGCAGCTTACGCTGGAATGAGCAGTTCTTC.

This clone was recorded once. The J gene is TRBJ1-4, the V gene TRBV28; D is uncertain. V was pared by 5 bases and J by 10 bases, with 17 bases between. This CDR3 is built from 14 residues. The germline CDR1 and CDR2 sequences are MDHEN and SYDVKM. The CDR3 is CASSPRAPSGKLFF. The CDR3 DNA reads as TGTGCCAGCAGTCCCCGGGCGCCTAGTGGAAAACTGTTTTTT.

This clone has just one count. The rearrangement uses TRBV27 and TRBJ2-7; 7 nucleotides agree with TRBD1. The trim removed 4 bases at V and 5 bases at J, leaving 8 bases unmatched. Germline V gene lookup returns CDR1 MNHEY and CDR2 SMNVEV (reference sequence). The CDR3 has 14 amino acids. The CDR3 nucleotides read TGTGCCAGCAGTTATACCGGGACAGTCAACGAGCAGTACTTC. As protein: CASSYTGTVNEQYF.

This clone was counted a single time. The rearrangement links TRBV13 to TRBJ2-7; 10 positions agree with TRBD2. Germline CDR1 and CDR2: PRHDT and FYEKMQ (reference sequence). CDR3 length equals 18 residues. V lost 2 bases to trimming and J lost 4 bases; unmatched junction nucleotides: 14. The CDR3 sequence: CASSLPLGGSGRLYEQYF. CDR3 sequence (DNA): TGTGCCAGCAGCTTACCCCTCGGAGGTAGCGGGAGGTTGTACGAGCAGTACTTC.